This TCR beta chain was documented in a study of metastatic and nonmetastatic thyroid tumors. Turning to this clone: Its antigen is currently unknown.

Findings and limits, study-wide: Reportedly, malignant thyroid tumors had significantly higher TCR beta diversity than benign nodules, in blood and tumor.

Trimming removed 1 base from V and 4 bases from J, with 17 bases in between. The CDR3 consists of 16 residues. From germline, CDR1 is SGHAT and CDR2 FQNNGV. No patient had received any treatment before thyroid surgery. Source study methods: Building a distant-metastasis classifier for papillary thyroid cancer drew on CDR3 differences across clinicopathological groups. TCRdb reanalyzed the PCR reads via MiXCR. For this entry, the V and J calls and clone size follow TCRdb and not the study's own pipeline. The sample has about 16,000 clones, roughly 25% seen once. The receptor was derived from a female donor with papillary thyroid cancer or a benign thyroid nodule (not recorded which). Some clones in this sample may be carry-over from other donors' samples. Input material: tumor tissue. This rearrangement joins TRBV11-2 to TRBJ2-7, with D tentatively TRBD1 or TRBD2 (6 bases each). The CDR3 spells CASSLGVGAGGYEQYF. The DNA of the CDR3 is TGTGCCAGCAGCTTAGGTGTGGGGGCCGGGGGTTACGAGCAGTACTTC.